The rows below give T cell receptor beta chains drawn from one sample of a study of blood T cell repertoires in COVID-19. Measured with immunoSEQ multiplex PCR; TCRdb has only the in-frame clones, and not every one. The table records about 150,000 clones, 84% of them present only once. The sequenced material came from PBMCs or T cells enriched from blood (not recorded which). Source of these receptors: a woman aged 50 to 60 who had recovered from COVID-19. CDR3s leave out the opening cysteine and the closing phenylalanine or tryptophan. Fields, in order: J gene, D gene, V gene, CDR3 protein. D genes are given only for firm matches.

>TRBJ2-7|.|TRBV19
ASSIGTGIGEQY
>TRBJ1-4|.|TRBV29-1
SVGGTGGEKLF
>TRBJ1-1|TRBD1|TRBV18
ASSPMNVGQGREAF
>TRBJ2-5|TRBD2|TRBV18
ASSLSRSLSGTRETQY
>TRBJ2-1|TRBD2|TRBV4-3
ASSQAAGGWNEQF
>TRBJ1-5|TRBD1|TRBV19
ASPSDRSENQPQH
>TRBJ2-7|.|TRBV28
ASRPYGLETYEQY
>TRBJ2-1|.|TRBV20-1
SASNSAPRSYNEQF
>TRBJ1-2|.|TRBV19
ASSSPELRRSGYT
>TRBJ2-1|TRBD1|TRBV19
ATTTPGQAEF
>TRBJ2-4|.|TRBV2
ASSGSDSRGGKNIQY